This TCR beta chain comes out of a study of T cell changes during pregnancy in multiple sclerosis. V was shortened by 4 bases and J by 5 bases, with 20 bases between the two germline ends. The CDR3 runs to 16 residues. Germline loops: CDR1 SGHTA, CDR2 FQGTGA. TCRdb's table, derived via immunoSEQ multiplex PCR, lists solely in-frame clones and lacks some. This table has approximately 61,000 clones, roughly 90% appearing once. The receptor was isolated from a female donor in good health, enrolled as a control in a pregnancy study. This specimen consisted of peripheral blood, obtained in the first trimester of pregnancy. V and J are TRBV7-3 and TRBJ1-1; D is unresolved. CDR3 nucleotide sequence: TGTGCCAGCAGCTCCTTCGGTCGCGGGCGAGGGACTGAAGCTTTCTTT. It encodes CASSSFGRGRGTEAFF. Combining the CDR3 with reference TRBV7-3 and TRBJ1-1 gives the whole variable domain GAGVSQTPSNKVTEKGKYVELRCDPISGHTALYWYRQSLGQGPEFLIYFQGTGAADDSGLPNDRFFAVRPEGSVSTLKIQRTERGDSAVYLCASSSFGRGRGTEAFFGQGTRLTVV.